These T cell receptor beta chains were read from a single sample in a study of blood T cell repertoires in COVID-19. Generated by immunoSEQ multiplex PCR, the TCRdb table keeps only in-frame clones and is missing some. The data show more than 250,000 clones, with 80% to 85% seen just once and approximately 5% held by the top ten. Material for sequencing was PBMCs or T cells enriched from blood (not recorded which). The receptors were sampled from a man aged 40-49 years who had been exposed to COVID-19. CDR3s include the opening cysteine and the closing phenylalanine or tryptophan. The order of the fields is V gene, J gene, CDR3 protein.

TRBV12-3/TRBV12-4,TRBJ1-4,CASSFRLREKLFF
TRBV7-9,TRBJ1-2,CASSPPRGLGGYTF
TRBV18,TRBJ1-4,CASSSILGIQGSGEKLFF
TRBV5-4,TRBJ2-7,CASSSGLAVPSSYEQYF
TRBV6-5,TRBJ2-7,CASKTTQGAHEQYF
TRBV4-1,TRBJ1-3,CASSQYDRAVNTIYF
TRBV5-1,TRBJ1-3,CASRPQGLGGNTIYF
TRBV19,TRBJ2-3,CASSTSRGGTQYF
TRBV3-1/TRBV3-2,TRBJ1-1,CASSQATGGTEAFF
TRBV11-3,TRBJ2-7,CASSPRSYEQYF
TRBV10-3,TRBJ2-7,CAISRDRVSHEQYF
TRBV19,TRBJ2-1,CASSTYLGEEQFF
TRBV7-6,TRBJ2-7,CASSSMRADRGRRGYEQYF
TRBV16,TRBJ2-4,CASSQSRGSGSNIQYF
TRBV27,TRBJ1-1,CASSLRQGLDTEAFF
TRBV6-2/TRBV6-3,TRBJ2-7,CASSYSSIYEQYF
TRBV5-5,TRBJ2-1,CASSLVDSYNEQFF
TRBV5-6,TRBJ1-1,CASSLVTGSRTEAFF
TRBV7-8,TRBJ2-1,CASSSALAGSYNEQFF
TRBV5-1,TRBJ1-2,CASSLGSFGYTF
TRBV6-5,TRBJ2-5,CASRAREGPFETQYF
TRBV7-9,TRBJ1-3,CASSLGGLGNTIYF
TRBV5-1,TRBJ1-1,CASSLRGEGNTEAFF
TRBV10-3,TRBJ1-3,CAIRIQGTGNTIYF
TRBV13,TRBJ2-1,CASSRDRDNEQFF
TRBV29-1,TRBJ2-2,CSVVGGSQATGELFF